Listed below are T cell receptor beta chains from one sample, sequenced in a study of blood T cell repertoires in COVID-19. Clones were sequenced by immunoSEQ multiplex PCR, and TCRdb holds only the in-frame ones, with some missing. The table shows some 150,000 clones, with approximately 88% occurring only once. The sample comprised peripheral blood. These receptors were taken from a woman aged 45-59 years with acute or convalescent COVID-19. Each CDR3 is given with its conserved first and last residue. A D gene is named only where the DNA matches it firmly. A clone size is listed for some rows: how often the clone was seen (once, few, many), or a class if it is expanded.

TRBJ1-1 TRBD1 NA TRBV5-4 TGTGCCAGCAGCTTGCTCGGACAGGGAGGCACTGAAGCTTTCTTT CASSLLGQGGTEAFF
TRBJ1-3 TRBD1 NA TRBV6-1 TGTGCCAGCAGTGAGGCCGCCTGGACAGGGGGAAACACCATATATTTT CASSEAAWTGGNTIYF
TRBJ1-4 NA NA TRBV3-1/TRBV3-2 TGTGCCAGCAGAGCAAATGAAAAACTGTTTTTT CASRANEKLFF
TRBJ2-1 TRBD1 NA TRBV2 TGTGCCAGCAGTGAATCCAGGGGGTCCGGTGAGCAGTTCTTC CASSESRGSGEQFF
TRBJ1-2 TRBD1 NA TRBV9 TGTGCCAGCAGCGTTCCGGGACAGGGTGTCCCCAACTATGGCTACACCTTC CASSVPGQGVPNYGYTF
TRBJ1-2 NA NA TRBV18 TGTGCCAGCTCACCAACCCTCGGGGAGACCCCAGGTTACACCTTC CASSPTLGETPGYTF
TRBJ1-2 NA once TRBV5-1 TGCGCCAGCAGCTTGGATGTCGGAGGGGAAGGCTACACCTTC CASSLDVGGEGYTF
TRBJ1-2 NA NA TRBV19 TGTGCCATTATGACTGATAACTATGGCTACACCTTC CAIMTDNYGYTF
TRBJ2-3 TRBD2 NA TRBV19 TGTGCCAGTAGTTTGACTAGCGGGGGGACTAGCACAGATACGCAGTATTTT CASSLTSGGTSTDTQYF
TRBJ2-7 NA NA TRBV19 TGTGCCAGTAGTTTCGCTACAGGGTCCCCCTACGAGCAGTACTTC CASSFATGSPYEQYF
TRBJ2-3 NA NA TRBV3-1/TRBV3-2 TGTGCCAGCAGCGTTTTAGAGGGTCGGTGGGATACGCAGTATTTT CASSVLEGRWDTQYF
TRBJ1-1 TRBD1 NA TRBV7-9 TGTGCCAGCAGCCCGACAGGGGGGAAGAACACTGAAGCTTTCTTT CASSPTGGKNTEAFF
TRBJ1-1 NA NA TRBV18 TGTGCCAGCTCACCAGCAGGGCAGGACACTGAAGCTTTCTTT CASSPAGQDTEAFF
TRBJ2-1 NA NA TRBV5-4 TGTGCCAGCAGCTTCAACAGGTACTCCTACAATGAGCAGTTCTTC CASSFNRYSYNEQFF
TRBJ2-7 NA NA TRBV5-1 TGCGCCAGCAGCTTGTCCCGGGACGAGCAGTACTTC CASSLSRDEQYF
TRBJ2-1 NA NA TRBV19 TGTGCCAGTACCACCGCGAGCGACTACAATGAGCAGTTCTTC CASTTASDYNEQFF
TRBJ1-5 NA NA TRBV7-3 TGTGCCAGCAGCGTTACAGGCAATAGCAATCAGCCCCAGCATTTT CASSVTGNSNQPQHF
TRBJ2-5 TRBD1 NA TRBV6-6 TGTGCCAGCAGTCGCGGACAGGGATTGTTATTGAGACAAGAGACCCAGTACTTC CASSRGQGLLLRQETQYF
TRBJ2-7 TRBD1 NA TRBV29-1 TGCAGCGTTTCGACAGGGGGAATCTACGAGCAGTACTTC CSVSTGGIYEQYF
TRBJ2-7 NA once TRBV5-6 TGTGCCAGCAGCCCTGGGGGCCCCTACGAGCAGTACTTC CASSPGGPYEQYF
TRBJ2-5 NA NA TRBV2 TGTGCCAGCGAGCAGGGTGGGGTGGCCCAGTACTTC CASEQGGVAQYF
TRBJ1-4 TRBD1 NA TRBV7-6 TGTGCCAGCAGCTTTTTGGGACAGAATGAAAAACTGTTTTTT CASSFLGQNEKLFF
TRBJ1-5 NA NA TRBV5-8 TGTGCCAGCAGCTCGGGAGGGGAGAGCAATCAGCCCCAGCATTTT CASSSGGESNQPQHF
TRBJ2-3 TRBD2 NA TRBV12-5 TGTGCTAGTGGTTTGGTAGGCGGGAGGGCCGGGGGCACAGATACGCAGTATTTT CASGLVGGRAGGTDTQYF
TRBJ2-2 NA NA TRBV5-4 TGTGCCAGCAGCTTAGCTTCGAACACCGGGGAGCTGTTTTTT CASSLASNTGELFF
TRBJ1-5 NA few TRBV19 TGTGCCAGTAGTTCCAGGAATCAGCCCCAGCATTTT CASSSRNQPQHF
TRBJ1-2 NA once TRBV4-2 TGTGCCAGCAGCCAACAATTGGAGGGAGATGGCTACACCTTC CASSQQLEGDGYTF
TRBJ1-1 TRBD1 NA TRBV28 TGTGCCAGCAGTCCTCGGACAGGGACGAACACTGAAGCTTTCTTT CASSPRTGTNTEAFF
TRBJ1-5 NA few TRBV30 TGTGCCTGGACCAAAACAGGGTTGGATCAGCCCCAGCATTTT CAWTKTGLDQPQHF
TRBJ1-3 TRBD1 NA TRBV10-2 TGCGCCAGCAGTGAGCAGGGGGCTCGAAACACCATATATTTT CASSEQGARNTIYF
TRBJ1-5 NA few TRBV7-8 TGTGCCAGCAGCTTACAAGGGGGGGATCAGCCCCAGCATTTT CASSLQGGDQPQHF
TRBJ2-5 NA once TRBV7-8 TGTGCCAGCAGCTTAGGTGGGGGGGGCCTGCAGACCCAGTACTTC CASSLGGGGLQTQYF